This is a list of T cell receptor beta chains from one sample in a study of blood T cell repertoires in COVID-19. The repertoire was sequenced with immunoSEQ multiplex PCR; TCRdb's copy has only in-frame clones and lacks some. The repertoire has about 140,000 clones, 79% of them found once; the top ten carry approximately 3.5%. Material for sequencing was peripheral blood. The receptors stem from a man between 60 and 75 years old with acute or convalescent COVID-19. Both conserved end residues are trimmed from each CDR3. Not all rows give a size; the values are once, few, many and, for expanded clones, a class.

12 | TRBV5-1 | . | ASSLGGGVETQY
14 | TRBV4-3 | . | ASSQEFLGQYNEQF
13 | TRBV28 | . | ASSRTSGSLNEQF
13 | TRBV12-2 | . | ASRLACYRTYEQY
13 | TRBV7-3 | . | ASSLEAGVYNEQF
13 | TRBV6-2/TRBV6-3 | . | ASSPIAPRQETQY
17 | TRBV5-1 | . | ASSLGGQGNFRSTYEQY
10 | TRBV2 | . | ASSEYVTEAF
12 | TRBV3-1/TRBV3-2 | . | ATRKQGYTGELF
10 | TRBV12-3/TRBV12-4 | . | ASNAGQGEQY
12 | TRBV5-6 | . | ASSLDRGNSPLH
13 | TRBV30 | . | AWVTSWGITDTQY
10 | TRBV6-5 | . | ASSSVENTIY
13 | TRBV11-2 | . | ASSLDRGFQETQY
12 | TRBV18 | . | ASSPSAAQETQY
12 | TRBV30 | . | AFDRTGANTEAF
12 | TRBV6-5 | once | ASSYSWDRVGYT
13 | TRBV30 | . | AWSAPGVQNTEAF
13 | TRBV6-5 | . | ASSTAGRVTGELF
13 | TRBV30 | . | AWTSGRSSWSEQF
13 | TRBV6-5 | few | ASKDRPYSGNTIY
12 | TRBV5-1 | . | ASSSGQTTDTQY
12 | TRBV9 | . | ASSVANRDYEQY
9 | TRBV29-1 | few | SVASYNEQF
11 | TRBV6-2/TRBV6-3 | few | ASSSRPDPEDF
14 | TRBV2 | . | ASSRYTGATNEKLF
12 | TRBV7-2 | . | ASGAGPPGNTIY
12 | TRBV7-2 | once | ASSLSAGQETQY
15 | TRBV29-1 | . | SVEDLKGLAGGNEQF
11 | TRBV5-1 | few | ASSGTENSPLH
12 | TRBV5-1 | . | ASSLVTSEHEQF
12 | TRBV27 | . | ASSSNEIASPLH
11 | TRBV29-1 | . | SVERLATDTQY
11 | TRBV18 | . | ASSPPTAYEQY
13 | TRBV7-9 | . | ASSSTPRSTDTQY